The 4 T cell receptor beta chains listed next were all sequenced from one sample in a study of T cell repertoires in cytomegalovirus infection. TCRdb called the reads again in MiXCR, with one record for every CDR3 protein. The sample lists tens of thousands of distinct CDR3 sequences; about 20% were seen once. These TCRs' antigens remain unknown. The specimen was PBMCs, sequenced either directly or after in vitro stimulation (not recorded which). The receptors originated from a human donor in good health (CMV status not recorded). Some clones in this sample may be carry-over from other donors' samples.

This clonotype has more than one count but fewer than ten. The rearrangement links TRBV5-6 to TRBJ1-4; D not resolved. V was trimmed by 1 base and J by 4 bases, leaving 5 bases between them. The V gene's germline CDR1 is SGHDT and CDR2 YYEEEE. The CDR3 runs 13 residues. The CDR3 here is CASSLTVNEKLFF. The CDR3, as DNA: TGTGCCAGCAGCTTGACGGTTAATGAAAAACTGTTTTTT. Together with reference TRBV5-6 and TRBJ1-4, the CDR3 gives the full variable domain: DAGVTQSPTHLIKTRGQQVTLRCSPKSGHDTVSWYQQALGQGPQFIFQYYEEEERQRGNFPDRFSGHQFPNYSSELNVNALLLGDSALYLCASSLTVNEKLFFGSGTQLSVL.

V usage is TRBV18 and J usage is TRBJ2-7; D remains ambiguous. The CDR3 spans 14 residues. CDR1 KGHSH and CDR2 LQKENI come from the germline V gene. Trimming left V 1 base short and J 4 bases short, with 11 bases between. The CDR3 bases are TGTGCCAGCTCACCACAGGGAACCCTATACGAGCAGTACTTC. This encodes CASSPQGTLYEQYF.

At least ten counts were recorded for this clonotype. This rearrangement joins TRBV7-2 to TRBJ2-3; D remains unclear. The ends were cut back, 4 bases at V and 5 bases at J, with 4 bases in the middle. This CDR3 contains 11 residues. Germline V gene data show CDR1 as SGHTA and CDR2 as FQGNSA. The CDR3 DNA sequence: TGTGCCAGCAGCTCTAGAGATACGCAGTATTTT. It yields the protein CASSSRDTQYF.

J is TRBJ2-1 and V is TRBV15; 9 bases map to TRBD2. The CDR3 has 17 residues. CDR1 is LNHNV, CDR2 YYDKDF, per germline (reference sequence). V lost 3 bases to trimming and J lost 2 bases; unmatched junction nucleotides: 8. Here the CDR3 reads CATSRVRLAGPYNEQFF. In DNA form, the CDR3 reads TGTGCCACCAGCAGGGTACGCCTAGCGGGACCCTACAATGAGCAGTTCTTC.